The TCR beta chain described here comes from a study of monozygotic twins with inflammatory bowel disease. With the 5' RACE reads reprocessed, TCRdb shows one record per CDR3 protein and no DNA. The table counts 440,000 or so distinct CDR3 sequences; more than 2% lies in the top ten. Germline CDR1 is LGHNA and CDR2 is YSLEER. This CDR3 is 15 amino acids long. This sequence was found in a human donor with ulcerative colitis or Crohn's disease, or a healthy co-twin of an affected twin (not recorded which). The sequenced sample consisted of blood. The chain has TRBV4-3 and TRBJ2-7; TCRdb selects TRBD1, and the lack of DNA leaves this call unchecked. The CDR3 protein is CASSQGRQASYEQYF.